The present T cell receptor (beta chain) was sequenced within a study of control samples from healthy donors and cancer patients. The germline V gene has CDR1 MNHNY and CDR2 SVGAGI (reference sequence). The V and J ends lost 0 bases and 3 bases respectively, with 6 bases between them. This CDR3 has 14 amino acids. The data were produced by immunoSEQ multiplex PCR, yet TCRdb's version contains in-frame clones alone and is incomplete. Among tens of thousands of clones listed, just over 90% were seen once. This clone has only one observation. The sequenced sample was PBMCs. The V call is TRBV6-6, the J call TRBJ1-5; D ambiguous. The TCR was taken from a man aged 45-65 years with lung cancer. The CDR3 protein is CASSYSEANQPQHF. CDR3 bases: TGTGCCAGCAGTTACTCGGAGGCCAATCAGCCCCAGCATTTT.